One sample yielded the 25 T cell receptor beta chains listed below, sequenced in a study of shared clonotypes between healthy human individuals. TCRdb's table, derived via immunoSEQ multiplex PCR, lists solely in-frame clones and lacks some. The data contain 2,500,000 or so clones, over 85% of them singletons. Sample: naive CD4+ T cells sorted from blood. Subset: CD45RA+ positively selected. The receptors originated from a man between 18 and 35 years old in good health.

The chain uses TRBV6-1 and TRBJ2-2, with TRBD1 matching over 9 bases. Germline assignment: CDR1 MNHNS and CDR2 SASEGT. V shed 7 bases and J 3 bases; nucleotides not matched to a gene: 6. This CDR3 region has 15 residues. The CDR3 bases are TGTGCCAGCAACCAACAGGGGGCGTACACCGGGGAGCTGTTTTTT. Amino acid sequence: CASNQQGAYTGELFF.

This sequence joins TRBV7-2 and TRBJ2-3, with 11 bases identical to TRBD2. The CDR3 has 18 amino acids. The germline V gene has CDR1 SGHTA and CDR2 FQGNSA. Trimming took 5 bases from V and 1 from J; bases not matched to a gene: 11. Here the CDR3 reads CASSEGGGLAVRTDTQYF. The CDR3 nucleotides are TGTGCCAGCAGCGAAGGGGGGGGACTAGCGGTGCGCACAGATACGCAGTATTTT.

CDR3 in DNA: TGTGCCAGCAGCCAATACTTACAGGGCCGAGAGACCCAGTACTTC. Protein product: CASSQYLQGRETQYF. The rearrangement uses TRBV14 and TRBJ2-5, with D perhaps TRBD1 (6 bases). CDR1 and CDR2 (germline): SGHDN, FVKESK. V lost 2 bases and J lost 4, with 14 bases in between. The CDR3 runs to 15 residues.

J is TRBJ1-3 and V is TRBV2; TRBD1 agrees at 9 bases. The CDR3 is 17 residues long. CDR1 is SNHLY, CDR2 FYNNEI, per germline. The trim removed 6 bases at V and 0 bases at J, leaving 9 bases unmatched. The CDR3 nucleotides read TGTGCCAGCAGGGGACAGGGATTGGGGTACTCTGGAAACACCATATATTTT. This gives the protein CASRGQGLGYSGNTIYF.

This chain joins TRBV18 and TRBJ2-3, with no clear D. The CDR3 consists of 14 residues. Trimming left V 2 bases short and J 1 base short, with 7 bases between. CDR1 and CDR2 (germline): KGHSH, LQKENI. The chain's CDR3 is CASSPGVRTDTQYF. The DNA for the CDR3 is TGTGCCAGCTCACCAGGGGTCCGCACAGATACGCAGTATTTT.

The chain employs TRBV19 and TRBJ1-2, with D tentatively TRBD1 (5 bases). The CDR3 has 14 amino acids. CDR1 is LNHDA and CDR2 is SQIVND in the germline V gene (reference sequence). V was pared by 5 bases and J by 2 bases, with 12 bases between. The chain's CDR3 is CASSPSWGNYGYTF. The CDR3 DNA is TGTGCCAGTAGTCCTTCTTGGGGGAACTATGGCTACACCTTC.

This clone has just one count. V and J are TRBV14 and TRBJ2-2; D gene unclear. Per the germline V gene, CDR1 is SGHDN and CDR2 is FVKESK. The CDR3 covers 15 residues. V gave up 4 bases and J gave up 2 bases, with 11 bases separating them. Here the CDR3 reads CASSLMWGNTGELFF. In nucleotides, the CDR3 is TGTGCCAGCAGCCTCATGTGGGGAAACACCGGGGAGCTGTTTTTT.

On this clone: One end of the junction is discordant with germline, which a read error may explain. This chain connects TRBV27 to TRBJ1-1; D may be TRBD1 (5 bases). Germline V CDR1 and CDR2: MNHEY, SMNVEV (reference sequence). The CDR3 totals 12 residues. CDR3 in DNA: TGTGCCAGCAGTCCCGTTAGTGGGGGGGAAGTCTTT. Translated: CASSPVSGGEVF.

The chain employs TRBV11-2 and TRBJ2-5; D call uncertain. CDR1 and CDR2 (germline): SGHAT, FQNNGV. The CDR3 sequence is 15 residues long. V lost 1 base and J lost 0, with 9 bases in between. CDR3 residues: CASSLVGGDQETQYF. The CDR3 DNA follows: TGTGCCAGCAGCTTAGTCGGTGGGGACCAAGAGACCCAGTACTTC.

This sequence joins TRBV12-5 and TRBJ2-2; D perhaps matches TRBD1 (5 bases). Trimming removed 3 bases at V and 7 bases at J, with 12 bases between. CDR3 size: 14 residues. The germline V gene encodes CDR1 LGHNT and CDR2 FRNRAP. CDR3 amino acids: CASGLGEAIGELFF. Here the CDR3 DNA reads TGTGCTAGTGGTTTAGGGGAAGCCATCGGGGAGCTGTTTTTT.

The chain carries TRBV11-2 and TRBJ2-5; no clear D gene. The DNA end is a closer match to TRBJ2-7, so the J assignment may be wrong. This CDR3 has 13 amino acids. Looked up from germline, CDR1 is SGHAT and CDR2 is FQNNGV. The CDR3 region has the DNA TGTGCCAGCAGCTTAGGGCTGACCTACGAGCAGTACTTC. This codes for CASSLGLTYEQYF.

The rearrangement uses TRBV11-3 and TRBJ2-5, with 7 positions matching TRBD2. Germline V gene lookup returns CDR1 SGHNT and CDR2 YENEEA. V lost 5 bases to trimming and J lost 2 bases; unmatched junction nucleotides: 14. This CDR3 spans 17 amino acids. Here the CDR3 reads CASSLGGIDPGQETQYF. In DNA form, the CDR3 reads TGTGCCAGCAGCCTGGGGGGGATTGACCCGGGACAAGAGACCCAGTACTTC. The variable domain in full, with the rest retrieved from reference TRBV11-3 and TRBJ2-5, is EAGVVQSPRYKIIEKKQPVAFWCNPISGHNTLYWYLQNLGQGPELLIRYENEEAVDDSQLPKDRFSAERLKGVDSTLKIQPAELGDSAVYLCASSLGGIDPGQETQYFGPGTRLLVL.

This chain links TRBV27 with TRBJ1-6; D gene uncertain. Germline V CDR1 and CDR2: MNHEY, SMNVEV (reference sequence). The CDR3 has 13 amino acids. Deletions cut 5 bases from V and 7 bases from J, with 9 bases between. The CDR3 bases are TGTGCCAGCAGTGGACGGAGCAATTCACCCCTCCACTTT. Protein: CASSGRSNSPLHF.

This clone appeared once. The DNA of the CDR3 is TGTGCCAGCTCACCAATCAGGGCCCCCTACAATGAGCAGTTCTTC. Translating gives CASSPIRAPYNEQFF. The chain uses TRBV18 and TRBJ2-1, with D maybe TRBD1 (5 bases). This CDR3 has 15 amino acids. Germline CDR1 and CDR2: KGHSH and LQKENI. V shed 2 bases and J shed 2 bases, with 10 bases lying between them. The full variable domain, with the rest looked up from reference TRBV18 and TRBJ2-1, is NAGVMQNPRHLVRRRGQEARLRCSPMKGHSHVYWYRQLPEEGLKFMVYLQKENIIDESGMPKERFSAEFPKEGPSILRIQQVVRGDSAAYFCASSPIRAPYNEQFFGPGTRLTVL.

The CDR3 sequence is CASSSGTGEWETQYF. CDR3 DNA sequence: TGTGCCAGCAGCTCAGGGACGGGAGAGTGGGAGACCCAGTACTTC. The rearrangement uses TRBV11-3 and TRBJ2-5; D perhaps matches TRBD2 (6 bases). The germline V gene encodes CDR1 SGHNT and CDR2 YENEEA. The CDR3 is made up of 15 amino acids. Trimming shortened V by 4 bases and J by 5 bases, and 17 bases separated the two germline ends.

The CDR3 nucleotides are TGTGCCTGGAGTCCACAACGGGGGGAGCTGTTTTTT. Its protein is CAWSPQRGELFF. This chain connects TRBV30 to TRBJ2-2; D gene ambiguous. The CDR3 is 12 amino acids. Deletions cut 2 bases from V and 8 bases from J, with 9 bases between. Germline assignment: CDR1 GTSNPN and CDR2 SVGIG (reference sequence).

The chain employs TRBV7-9 and TRBJ2-1, with D perhaps assigned TRBD1 or TRBD2 (5 bases each). Germline V gene data show CDR1 as SEHNR and CDR2 as FQNEAQ (reference sequence). V lost 1 base and J lost 8, with 12 bases in between. There are 14 residues in the CDR3. Here the CDR3 reads CASSLGGTRDEQFF. The CDR3 region has the DNA TGTGCCAGCAGCTTAGGGGGGACCCGCGATGAGCAGTTCTTC.

The rearrangement joins TRBV7-2 to TRBJ2-2, with D perhaps matching TRBD1 or TRBD2 (7 bases each). Trimming took 3 bases from V and 5 from J, leaving 19 bases between them. The CDR3 runs 17 residues. The germline CDR1 and CDR2 sequences are SGHTA and FQGNSA. The CDR3 protein is CASSFFSGGDSTGELFF. As DNA, the CDR3 is TGTGCCAGCAGCTTCTTTTCAGGGGGGGATTCTACCGGGGAGCTGTTTTTT.

The rearrangement uses TRBV6-5 and TRBJ2-2, with TRBD1 matching over 9 bases. Germline V gene sequence: CDR1 MNHEY, CDR2 SVGAGI. This CDR3 spans 14 amino acids. V shed 7 bases and J 3 bases; nucleotides not matched to a gene: 3. This chain's CDR3 is CASKRQGDTGELFF. In DNA, the CDR3 is TGTGCCAGCAAACGACAGGGGGACACCGGGGAGCTGTTTTTT.

The chain recombines TRBV28 with TRBJ1-2; TRBD1 agrees at 10 bases. From germline, CDR1 is MDHEN and CDR2 SYDVKM. CDR3 length: 17 residues. The J segment lost 2 bases and the V segment lost 8 bases, leaving 14 bases of the junction unmatched. The chain's CDR3 is CASLPPAGQGKNYGYTF. The CDR3 DNA reads as TGTGCCAGCTTACCTCCGGCGGGACAGGGGAAGAACTATGGCTACACCTTC.

The V gene is TRBV6-6, the J gene TRBJ2-4; TRBD1 aligns across 9 bases. This CDR3 has 16 residues. CDR1 is MNHNY, CDR2 SVGAGI, per germline (reference sequence). With V trimmed by 4 bases and J by 4 bases, 8 bases remained unmatched. CDR3 region: CASSSLETGGKNIQYF. CDR3 coding DNA: TGTGCCAGCAGTTCCCTCGAGACAGGGGGAAAAAACATTCAGTACTTC.

This chain connects TRBV5-1 to TRBJ1-4; tentatively, D is TRBD1 (5 bases). The CDR3 is 14 amino acids. In germline, CDR1 is SGHRS, CDR2 YFSETQ. V was trimmed by 4 bases and J by 6 bases, leaving 13 bases between them. Here the CDR3 reads CASSVQDGHEKLFF. The CDR3 bases are TGCGCCAGCAGCGTACAGGACGGACATGAAAAACTGTTTTTT.

The chain is built from TRBV2 and TRBJ2-5, with D perhaps matching TRBD1 (6 bases). Trimming cost V 7 bases and J 2 bases, with 11 bases left between them. The CDR3 extends over 13 amino acids. Germline V lookup: CDR1 SNHLY, CDR2 FYNNEI. Here the CDR3 DNA reads TGTGCCAGCATCATAGGGGGTCAAGAGACCCAGTACTTC. It translates to CASIIGGQETQYF.

This rearrangement joins TRBV15 to TRBJ2-7, with 8 positions matching TRBD1. After removal of 5 bases from V and 3 bases from J, the junction contained 6 bases not matched to a gene. The germline V gene encodes CDR1 LNHNV and CDR2 YYDKDF (reference sequence). CDR3 length equals 14 residues. The CDR3 region is CATSPRTGNYEQYF. DNA for the CDR3: TGTGCCACCAGCCCACGGACAGGGAACTACGAGCAGTACTTC. Using reference TRBV15 and TRBJ2-7 for the parts outside the CDR3, the full variable domain is DAMVIQNPRYQVTQFGKPVTLSCSQTLNHNVMYWYQQKSSQAPKLLFHYYDKDFNNEADTPDNFQSRRPNTSFCFLDIRSPGLGDTAMYLCATSPRTGNYEQYFGPGTRLTVT.

This chain joins TRBV7-9 and TRBJ2-1; D is undetermined. V lost 4 bases and J 13 bases, leaving 17 bases between the germline ends. CDR1 is SEHNR, CDR2 FQNEAQ, per germline (reference sequence). The CDR3 extends over 13 amino acids. CDR3 amino acids: CASSSRVAETQFF. CDR3 DNA: TGTGCCAGCAGCTCCCGGGTTGCGGAGACCCAGTTCTTC.